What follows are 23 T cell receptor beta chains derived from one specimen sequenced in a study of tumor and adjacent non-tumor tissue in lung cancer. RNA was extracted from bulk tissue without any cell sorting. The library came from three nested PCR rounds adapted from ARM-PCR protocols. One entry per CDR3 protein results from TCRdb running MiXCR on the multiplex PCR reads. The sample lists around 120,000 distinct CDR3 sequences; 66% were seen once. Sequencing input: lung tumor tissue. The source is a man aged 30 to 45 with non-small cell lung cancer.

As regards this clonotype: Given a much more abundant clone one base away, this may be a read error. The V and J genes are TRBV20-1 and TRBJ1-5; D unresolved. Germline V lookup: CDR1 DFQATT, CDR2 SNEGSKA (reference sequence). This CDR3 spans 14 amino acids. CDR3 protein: CSARGSSRNQPQDF. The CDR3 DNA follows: TGCAGTGCTAGAGGGAGTTCTCGCAATCAGCCCCAGGATTTT.

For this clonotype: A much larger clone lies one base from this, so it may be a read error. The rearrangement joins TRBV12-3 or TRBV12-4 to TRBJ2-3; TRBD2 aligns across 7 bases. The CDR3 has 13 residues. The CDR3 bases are TGTGCCACCAGTTCTAGCGGAACAGATACGCAGTATTTT. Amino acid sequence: CATSSSGTDTQYF.

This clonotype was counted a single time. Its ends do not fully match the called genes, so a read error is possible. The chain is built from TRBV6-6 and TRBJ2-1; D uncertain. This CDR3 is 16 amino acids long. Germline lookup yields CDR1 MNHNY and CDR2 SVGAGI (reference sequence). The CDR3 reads CASSSLPQWSHNGQFF. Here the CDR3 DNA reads TGTGCCAGCAGCTCCCTCCCACAGTGGAGTCACAATGGGCAGTTCTTC.

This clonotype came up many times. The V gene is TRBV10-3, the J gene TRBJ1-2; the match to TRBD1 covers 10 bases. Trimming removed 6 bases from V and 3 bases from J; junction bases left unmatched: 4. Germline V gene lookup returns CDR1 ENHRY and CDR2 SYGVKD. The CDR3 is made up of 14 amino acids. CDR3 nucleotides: TGTGCCATCAGCGGGGGACAGGGGTACTATGGCTACACCTTC. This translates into CAISGGQGYYGYTF.

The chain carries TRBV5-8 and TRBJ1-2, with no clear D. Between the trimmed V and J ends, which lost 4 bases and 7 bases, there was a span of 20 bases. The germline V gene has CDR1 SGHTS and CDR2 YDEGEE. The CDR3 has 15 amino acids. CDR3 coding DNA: TGTGCCAGCAGCGTAAACCGGGTCCCGGGTCTTGGCTACACCTTC. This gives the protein CASSVNRVPGLGYTF.

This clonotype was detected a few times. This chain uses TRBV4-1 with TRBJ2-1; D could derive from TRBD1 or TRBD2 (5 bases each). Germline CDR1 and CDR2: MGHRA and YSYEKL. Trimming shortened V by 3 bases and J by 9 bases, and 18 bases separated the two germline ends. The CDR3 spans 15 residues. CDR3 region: CASSHTRTGRGEQFF. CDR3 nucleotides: TGCGCCAGCAGCCACACAAGGACTGGTAGGGGTGAGCAGTTCTTC.

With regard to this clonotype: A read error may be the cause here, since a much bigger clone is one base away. The CDR3 DNA is TGCAGTGCTTGTGTAGTTGGGGAGACCCAGTACTTC. This codes for CSACVVGETQYF. This chain joins TRBV20-1 and TRBJ2-5, with D unresolved. V lost 5 bases and J lost 5, with 12 bases in between. The CDR3 loop spans 12 amino acids. Looked up from germline, CDR1 is DFQATT and CDR2 is SNEGSKA (reference sequence).

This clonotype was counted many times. The CDR3 spells CASSYGYRTDYNEQFF. CDR3 in DNA: TGTGCCAGCAGTTACGGATACCGGACAGACTACAATGAGCAGTTCTTC. The chain couples TRBV6-5 to TRBJ2-1, with D perhaps TRBD1 (6 bases). Germline values: CDR1 MNHEY, CDR2 SVGAGI. The CDR3 contains 16 residues. Trimming took off 2 bases at V and 3 bases at J, with 14 bases between the two ends.

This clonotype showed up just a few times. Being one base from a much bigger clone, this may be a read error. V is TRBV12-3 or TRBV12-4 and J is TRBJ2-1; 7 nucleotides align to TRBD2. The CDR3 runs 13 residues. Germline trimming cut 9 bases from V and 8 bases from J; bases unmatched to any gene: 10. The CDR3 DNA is TGTGCCAGTATGACTAACGGGAGGTATGAGCAGTTCTTC. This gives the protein CASMTNGRYEQFF.

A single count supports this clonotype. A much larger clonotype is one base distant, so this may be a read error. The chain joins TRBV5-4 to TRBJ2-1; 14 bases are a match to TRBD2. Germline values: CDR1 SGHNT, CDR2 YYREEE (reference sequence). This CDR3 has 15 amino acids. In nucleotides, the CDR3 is TGTGCCTGCAGCCGACTAGCGGGAGGGGACAATGAGCAGTTCTTC. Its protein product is CACSRLAGGDNEQFF.

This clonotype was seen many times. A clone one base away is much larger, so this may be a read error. The CDR3: CASSLGGDLSYSEQFF. The CDR3, as DNA: TGTGCCAGCAGCTTAGGAGGGGACCTCTCCTACAGTGAGCAGTTCTTC. The chain carries TRBV11-2 and TRBJ2-1; possibly TRBD1 or TRBD2 for D (5 bases each). This CDR3 has 16 amino acids. From germline, CDR1 is SGHAT and CDR2 FQNNGV.

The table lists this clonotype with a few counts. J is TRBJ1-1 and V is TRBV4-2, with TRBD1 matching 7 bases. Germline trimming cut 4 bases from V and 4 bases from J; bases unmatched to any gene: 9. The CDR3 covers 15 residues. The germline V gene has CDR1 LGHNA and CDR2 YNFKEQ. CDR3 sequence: CASSRPTDRATEAFF. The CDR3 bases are TGTGCCAGCAGCCGACCTACTGACAGGGCCACTGAAGCTTTCTTT.

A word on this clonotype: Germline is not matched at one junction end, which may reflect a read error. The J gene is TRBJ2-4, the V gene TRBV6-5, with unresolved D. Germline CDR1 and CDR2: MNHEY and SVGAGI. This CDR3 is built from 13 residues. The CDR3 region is CASRPFAKNIQYF. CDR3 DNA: TGTGCTAGCAGGCCTTTTGCCAAAAACATTCAGTACTTC.

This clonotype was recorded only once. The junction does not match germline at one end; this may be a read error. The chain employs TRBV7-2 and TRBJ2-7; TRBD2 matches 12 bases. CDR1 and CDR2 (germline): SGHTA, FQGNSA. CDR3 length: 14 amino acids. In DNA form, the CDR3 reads TGTGTCAGCACTAGCGGGGGGAATTCCTACGAGCAGTACTTC. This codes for CVSTSGGNSYEQYF.

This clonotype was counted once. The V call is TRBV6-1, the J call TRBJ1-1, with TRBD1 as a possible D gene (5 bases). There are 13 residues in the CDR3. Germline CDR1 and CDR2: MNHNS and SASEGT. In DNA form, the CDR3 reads TGTGTCAGTAGTCAAGAGGGGTACACTGAAGCTTTCTTT. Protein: CVSSQEGYTEAFF.

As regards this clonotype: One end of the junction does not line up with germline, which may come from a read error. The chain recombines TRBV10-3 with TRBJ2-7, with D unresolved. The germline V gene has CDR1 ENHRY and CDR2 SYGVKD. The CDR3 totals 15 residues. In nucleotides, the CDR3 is TGTGCCATCAGTGACGATAACAAACTCGCCTACGAGCGGTACTTC. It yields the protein CAISDDNKLAYERYF.

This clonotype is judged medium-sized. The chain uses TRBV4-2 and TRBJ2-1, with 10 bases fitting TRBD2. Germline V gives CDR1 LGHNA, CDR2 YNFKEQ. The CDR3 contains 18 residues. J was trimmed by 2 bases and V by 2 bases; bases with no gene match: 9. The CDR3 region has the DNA TGTGCCAGCAGCCAACACCCTCATAGCGGGGGGACCTACAATGAGCAGTTCTTC. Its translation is CASSQHPHSGGTYNEQFF.

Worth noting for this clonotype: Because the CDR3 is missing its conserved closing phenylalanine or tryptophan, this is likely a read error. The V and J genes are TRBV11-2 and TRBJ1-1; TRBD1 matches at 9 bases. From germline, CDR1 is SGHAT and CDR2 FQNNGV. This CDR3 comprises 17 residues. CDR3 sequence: CANSPDRGTIRNTEAFS. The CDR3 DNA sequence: TGTGCCAACAGCCCGGACAGGGGAACGATTCGGAACACTGAAGCTTTCTCT.

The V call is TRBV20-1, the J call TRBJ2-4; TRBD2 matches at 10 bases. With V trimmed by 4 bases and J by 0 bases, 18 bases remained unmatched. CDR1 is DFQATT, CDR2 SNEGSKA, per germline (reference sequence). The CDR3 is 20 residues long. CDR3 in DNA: TGCAGTGCTACAGTCACGGGGCTAGCGGGGGCACCTCTAGCCAAAAACATTCAGTACTTC. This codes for CSATVTGLAGAPLAKNIQYF.

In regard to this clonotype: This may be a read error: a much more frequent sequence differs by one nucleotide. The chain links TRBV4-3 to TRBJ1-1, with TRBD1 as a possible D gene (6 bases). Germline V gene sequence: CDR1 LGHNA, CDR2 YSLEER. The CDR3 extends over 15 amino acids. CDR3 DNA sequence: TGCGACAGCAGCCCAAACCAGGGGTTTGGCACTGAAGCTTTCTTT. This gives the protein CDSSPNQGFGTEAFF.

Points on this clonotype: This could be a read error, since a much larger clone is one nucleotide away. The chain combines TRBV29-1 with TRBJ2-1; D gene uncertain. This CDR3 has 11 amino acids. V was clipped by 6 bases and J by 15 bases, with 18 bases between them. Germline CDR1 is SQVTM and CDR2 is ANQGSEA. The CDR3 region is CSVALAVRLFF. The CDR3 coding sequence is TGCAGCGTAGCACTGGCCGTGAGGCTGTTCTTC.

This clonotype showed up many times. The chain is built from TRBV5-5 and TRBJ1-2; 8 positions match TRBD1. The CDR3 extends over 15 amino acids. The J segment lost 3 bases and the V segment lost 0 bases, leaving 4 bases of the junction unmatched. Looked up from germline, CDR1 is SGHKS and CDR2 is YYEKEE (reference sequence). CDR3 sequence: CASSLGGTGHYGYTF. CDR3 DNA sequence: TGTGCCAGCAGCTTGGGCGGGACAGGACACTATGGCTACACCTTC.

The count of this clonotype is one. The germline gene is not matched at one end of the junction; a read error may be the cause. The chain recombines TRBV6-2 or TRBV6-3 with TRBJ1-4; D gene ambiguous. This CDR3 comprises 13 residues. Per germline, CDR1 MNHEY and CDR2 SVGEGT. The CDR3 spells CASNSSGLGKPFF. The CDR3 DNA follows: TGTGCCAGCAATTCCTCAGGTCTCGGAAAACCGTTTTTT.